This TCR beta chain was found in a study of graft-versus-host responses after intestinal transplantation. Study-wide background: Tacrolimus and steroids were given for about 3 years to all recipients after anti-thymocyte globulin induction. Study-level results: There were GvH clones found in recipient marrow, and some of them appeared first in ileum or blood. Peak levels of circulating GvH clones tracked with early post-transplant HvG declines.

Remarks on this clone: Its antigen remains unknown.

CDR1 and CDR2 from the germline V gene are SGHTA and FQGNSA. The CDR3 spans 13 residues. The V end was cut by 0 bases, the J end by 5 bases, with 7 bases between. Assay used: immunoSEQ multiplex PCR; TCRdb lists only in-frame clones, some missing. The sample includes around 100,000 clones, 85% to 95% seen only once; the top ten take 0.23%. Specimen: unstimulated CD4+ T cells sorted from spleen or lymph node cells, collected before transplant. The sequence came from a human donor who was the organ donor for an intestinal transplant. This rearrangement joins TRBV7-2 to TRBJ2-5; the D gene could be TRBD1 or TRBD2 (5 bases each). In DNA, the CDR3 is TGTGCCAGCAGCTTAGCGGGACGTGAGACCCAGTACTTC. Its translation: CASSLAGRETQYF.